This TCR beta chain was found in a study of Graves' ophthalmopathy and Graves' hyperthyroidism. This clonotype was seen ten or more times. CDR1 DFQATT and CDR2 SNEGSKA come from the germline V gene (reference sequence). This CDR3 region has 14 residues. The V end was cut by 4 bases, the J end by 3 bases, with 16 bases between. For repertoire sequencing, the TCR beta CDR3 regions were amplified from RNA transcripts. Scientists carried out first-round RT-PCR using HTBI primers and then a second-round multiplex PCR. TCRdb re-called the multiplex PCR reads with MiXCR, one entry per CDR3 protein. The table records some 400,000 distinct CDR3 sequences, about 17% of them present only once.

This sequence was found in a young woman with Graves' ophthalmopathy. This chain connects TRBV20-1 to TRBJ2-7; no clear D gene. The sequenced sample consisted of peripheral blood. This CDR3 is CSAIPGEVVYEQYF. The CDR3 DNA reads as TGCAGTGCTATTCCTGGGGAAGTCGTCTACGAGCAGTACTTC.